A selection of T cell receptor beta chains follows, all from one sample in a study of beta chain features in type 1 diabetes. TCRdb's copy holds only in-frame clones and misses some; the assay was immunoSEQ multiplex PCR. The sample has 860,000 or so clones, roughly 16% seen once. What was sequenced was naive CD4+ T cells from blood. The source is a woman younger than 35 in good health. The CDR3 runs from the conserved cysteine through the conserved F or W. The D gene is left open where the match is weak. Size values are once, few and many counts, or a class for expanded clones, and some rows have none.

CDR3 length: 14
D gene: NA
clone size: NA
V gene: TRBV28
J gene: TRBJ2-7
CDR3 protein: CASSHDPSNYEQYF
CDR3 DNA: TGTGCCAGCAGTCACGACCCTAGTAACTACGAGCAGTACTTC

CDR3 length: 16
D gene: TRBD2
clone size: few
V gene: TRBV7-9
J gene: TRBJ2-5
CDR3 protein: CASSLGLLASGETQYF
CDR3 DNA: TGTGCCAGCAGCTTAGGACTACTAGCTAGCGGAGAGACCCAGTACTTC

CDR3 length: 15
D gene: NA
clone size: few
V gene: TRBV29-1
J gene: TRBJ2-1
CDR3 protein: CSVAQITSRNNEQFF
CDR3 DNA: TGCAGCGTTGCCCAAATCACCTCTAGAAACAATGAGCAGTTCTTC

CDR3 length: 13
D gene: NA
clone size: few
V gene: TRBV10-1
J gene: TRBJ2-1
CDR3 protein: CASSRREWGEQFF
CDR3 DNA: TGCGCCAGCAGTCGGCGGGAATGGGGTGAGCAGTTCTTC

CDR3 length: 15
D gene: NA
clone size: few
V gene: TRBV9
J gene: TRBJ2-1
CDR3 protein: CASSVSALVGNEQFF
CDR3 DNA: TGTGCCAGCAGCGTATCTGCGCTAGTAGGCAATGAGCAGTTCTTC

CDR3 length: 16
D gene: NA
clone size: few
V gene: TRBV7-2
J gene: TRBJ2-1
CDR3 protein: CASRPAGRSSYNEQFF
CDR3 DNA: TGTGCCAGCAGGCCAGCGGGCAGAAGCTCCTACAATGAGCAGTTCTTC

CDR3 length: 14
D gene: NA
clone size: NA
V gene: TRBV6-5
J gene: TRBJ2-5
CDR3 protein: CASRPLRGRETQYF
CDR3 DNA: TGTGCCAGCAGGCCCCTACGGGGAAGGGAGACCCAGTACTTC

CDR3 length: 12
D gene: NA
clone size: NA
V gene: TRBV28
J gene: TRBJ1-1
CDR3 protein: CASSPPGGEAFF
CDR3 DNA: TGTGCCAGCAGTCCGCCGGGGGGTGAAGCTTTCTTT

CDR3 length: 16
D gene: NA
clone size: few
V gene: TRBV5-1
J gene: TRBJ2-1
CDR3 protein: CASSLFQVRGANEQFF
CDR3 DNA: TGCGCCAGCAGCTTGTTCCAAGTCAGGGGTGCCAATGAGCAGTTCTTC

CDR3 length: 14
D gene: NA
clone size: NA
V gene: TRBV4-2
J gene: TRBJ1-1
CDR3 protein: CASSQDSGSTEAFF
CDR3 DNA: TGTGCCAGCAGCCAAGATTCAGGGAGCACTGAAGCTTTCTTT

CDR3 length: 16
D gene: NA
clone size: NA
V gene: TRBV12-5
J gene: TRBJ2-7
CDR3 protein: CASGLEPATATYEQYF
CDR3 DNA: TGTGCTAGTGGTTTGGAGCCCGCGACAGCTACCTACGAGCAGTACTTC

CDR3 length: 15
D gene: NA
clone size: NA
V gene: TRBV6-6
J gene: TRBJ2-5
CDR3 protein: CASSYSTADQETQYF
CDR3 DNA: TGTGCCAGCAGTTACTCGACGGCAGATCAAGAGACCCAGTACTTC

CDR3 length: 14
D gene: TRBD1
clone size: few
V gene: TRBV7-2
J gene: TRBJ1-2
CDR3 protein: CASSQGQGMIGYTF
CDR3 DNA: TGTGCCAGCAGCCAAGGACAGGGTATGATCGGCTACACCTTC

CDR3 length: 15
D gene: NA
clone size: few
V gene: TRBV7-2
J gene: TRBJ2-5
CDR3 protein: CASSPHPLAKETQYF
CDR3 DNA: TGTGCCAGCAGCCCACACCCGCTAGCGAAGGAGACCCAGTACTTC

CDR3 length: 13
D gene: NA
clone size: NA
V gene: TRBV7-3
J gene: TRBJ1-1
CDR3 protein: CASSANMNTEAFF
CDR3 DNA: TGTGCCAGCAGCGCGAACATGAACACTGAAGCTTTCTTT

CDR3 length: 12
D gene: NA
clone size: few
V gene: TRBV29-1
J gene: TRBJ2-7
CDR3 protein: CSVDGTGYEQYF
CDR3 DNA: TGCAGCGTAGACGGGACGGGATACGAGCAGTACTTC

CDR3 length: 15
D gene: TRBD2
clone size: few
V gene: TRBV29-1
J gene: TRBJ2-7
CDR3 protein: CSVGMSSGRFGEQYF
CDR3 DNA: TGCAGCGTTGGGATGTCTAGCGGGAGGTTCGGCGAGCAGTACTTC

CDR3 length: 16
D gene: TRBD1
clone size: NA
V gene: TRBV18
J gene: TRBJ2-5
CDR3 protein: CASSPRTGRVAETQYF
CDR3 DNA: TGTGCCAGCTCACCACGGACAGGGAGAGTAGCGGAGACCCAGTACTTC

CDR3 length: 21
D gene: TRBD2
clone size: NA
V gene: TRBV18
J gene: TRBJ2-5
CDR3 protein: CASSPGGLKLAGNSYQETQYF
CDR3 DNA: TGTGCCAGCTCACCTGGGGGGCTGAAACTAGCGGGAAACTCGTACCAAGAGACCCAGTACTTC

CDR3 length: 12
D gene: NA
clone size: NA
V gene: TRBV28
J gene: TRBJ2-7
CDR3 protein: CASSLTVYEQYF
CDR3 DNA: TGTGCCAGCAGTTTAACAGTCTACGAGCAGTACTTC

CDR3 length: 14
D gene: NA
clone size: NA
V gene: TRBV4-2
J gene: TRBJ1-1
CDR3 protein: CASRPDRTNTEAFF
CDR3 DNA: TGTGCCAGCAGACCAGACAGGACGAACACTGAAGCTTTCTTT

CDR3 length: 13
D gene: NA
clone size: few
V gene: TRBV7-9
J gene: TRBJ1-1
CDR3 protein: CASSFARYTEAFF
CDR3 DNA: TGTGCCAGCAGCTTCGCCCGATACACTGAAGCTTTCTTT

CDR3 length: 13
D gene: NA
clone size: NA
V gene: TRBV9
J gene: TRBJ1-1
CDR3 protein: CASSVAGNTEAFF
CDR3 DNA: TGTGCCAGCAGCGTAGCGGGGAACACTGAAGCTTTCTTT

CDR3 length: 15
D gene: NA
clone size: few
V gene: TRBV13
J gene: TRBJ2-7
CDR3 protein: CASSLVPGQAAEQYF
CDR3 DNA: TGTGCCAGCAGCCTCGTCCCGGGGCAGGCTGCCGAGCAGTACTTC

CDR3 length: 13
D gene: TRBD2
clone size: NA
V gene: TRBV7-2
J gene: TRBJ2-1
CDR3 protein: CSAGGSSYNEQFF
CDR3 DNA: TGTTCCGCGGGAGGGAGCTCCTACAATGAGCAGTTCTTC

CDR3 length: 14
D gene: NA
clone size: few
V gene: TRBV7-9
J gene: TRBJ1-2
CDR3 protein: CASSLAMGNYGYTF
CDR3 DNA: TGTGCCAGCAGCTTAGCGATGGGGAACTATGGCTACACCTTC

CDR3 length: 13
D gene: NA
clone size: few
V gene: TRBV12-5
J gene: TRBJ2-1
CDR3 protein: CASGLVGWDEQFF
CDR3 DNA: TGTGCTAGTGGTCTAGTGGGGTGGGATGAGCAGTTCTTC

CDR3 length: 17
D gene: TRBD2
clone size: few
V gene: TRBV27
J gene: TRBJ2-1
CDR3 protein: CASSTEGLAELYNEQFF
CDR3 DNA: TGTGCCAGCAGTACCGAGGGGCTAGCGGAGCTCTACAATGAGCAGTTCTTC

CDR3 length: 13
D gene: NA
clone size: NA
V gene: TRBV18
J gene: TRBJ2-7
CDR3 protein: CASSPRQEGEQYF
CDR3 DNA: TGTGCCAGCTCACCACGACAGGAGGGCGAGCAGTACTTC

CDR3 length: 13
D gene: NA
clone size: NA
V gene: TRBV6-5
J gene: TRBJ2-7
CDR3 protein: CASTSSSSYEQYF
CDR3 DNA: TGTGCCAGCACCTCAAGCAGCAGCTACGAGCAGTACTTC

CDR3 length: 15
D gene: NA
clone size: NA
V gene: TRBV7-2
J gene: TRBJ2-1
CDR3 protein: CASSLVGVRLNEQFF
CDR3 DNA: TGTGCCAGCAGCTTAGTGGGGGTCAGACTCAATGAGCAGTTCTTC

CDR3 length: 15
D gene: NA
clone size: few
V gene: TRBV14
J gene: TRBJ2-6
CDR3 protein: CASSHLASGANVLTF
CDR3 DNA: TGTGCCAGCAGCCACCTGGCGTCTGGGGCCAACGTCCTGACTTTC

CDR3 length: 11
D gene: NA
clone size: NA
V gene: TRBV20-1
J gene: TRBJ2-7
CDR3 protein: CSATTYYEQYF
CDR3 DNA: TGCAGTGCTACAACTTACTACGAGCAGTACTTC

CDR3 length: 13
D gene: NA
clone size: few
V gene: TRBV7-6
J gene: TRBJ2-3
CDR3 protein: CASSHGTSDTQYF
CDR3 DNA: TGTGCCAGCAGCCATGGGACTTCAGATACGCAGTATTTT

CDR3 length: 18
D gene: TRBD2
clone size: NA
V gene: TRBV9
J gene: TRBJ2-1
CDR3 protein: CASSGPMSGGRGYNEQFF
CDR3 DNA: TGTGCCAGCAGCGGGCCGATGTCTGGCGGGAGAGGCTACAATGAGCAGTTCTTC

CDR3 length: 17
D gene: NA
clone size: NA
V gene: TRBV7-2
J gene: TRBJ2-2
CDR3 protein: CASSLASFVGRGRELFF
CDR3 DNA: TGTGCCAGCAGCTTAGCTAGTTTTGTTGGCAGGGGAAGGGAGCTGTTTTTT

CDR3 length: 16
D gene: TRBD1
clone size: NA
V gene: TRBV4-3
J gene: TRBJ2-4
CDR3 protein: CASSQDRGTGVNIQYF
CDR3 DNA: TGCGCCAGCAGCCAAGATCGCGGGACAGGGGTAAACATTCAGTACTTC

CDR3 length: 13
D gene: NA
clone size: NA
V gene: TRBV5-4
J gene: TRBJ1-2
CDR3 protein: CASSLAGQYGYTF
CDR3 DNA: TGTGCCAGCAGCTTGGCCGGCCAGTATGGCTACACCTTC

CDR3 length: 14
D gene: NA
clone size: few
V gene: TRBV19
J gene: TRBJ2-3
CDR3 protein: CATSPAGQTDTQYF
CDR3 DNA: TGTGCCACTTCCCCGGCGGGACAGACAGATACGCAGTATTTT

CDR3 length: 18
D gene: NA
clone size: NA
V gene: TRBV4-1
J gene: TRBJ2-1
CDR3 protein: CASSQEMVAGTRNNEQFF
CDR3 DNA: TGCGCCAGCAGCCAAGAGATGGTTGCCGGAACTAGGAATAATGAGCAGTTCTTC

CDR3 length: 14
D gene: TRBD2
clone size: NA
V gene: TRBV7-2
J gene: TRBJ2-7
CDR3 protein: CASSSTSGPYEQYF
CDR3 DNA: TGTGCCAGCAGCTCCACTAGCGGCCCCTACGAGCAGTACTTC

CDR3 length: 14
D gene: NA
clone size: NA
V gene: TRBV19
J gene: TRBJ2-5
CDR3 protein: CASSLMGHQETQYF
CDR3 DNA: TGTGCCAGTAGTTTGATGGGCCACCAAGAGACCCAGTACTTC

CDR3 length: 16
D gene: NA
clone size: NA
V gene: TRBV18
J gene: TRBJ1-4
CDR3 protein: CASSPSTPATNEKLFF
CDR3 DNA: TGTGCCAGCTCACCATCGACACCTGCAACTAATGAAAAACTGTTTTTT

CDR3 length: 14
D gene: TRBD1
clone size: few
V gene: TRBV2
J gene: TRBJ2-7
CDR3 protein: CASRGDSPAYEQYF
CDR3 DNA: TGTGCCAGCAGAGGGGACAGCCCAGCCTACGAGCAGTACTTC

CDR3 length: 13
D gene: NA
clone size: few
V gene: TRBV11-2
J gene: TRBJ2-3
CDR3 protein: CASQGRATDTQYF
CDR3 DNA: TGTGCCAGCCAGGGAAGGGCCACAGATACGCAGTATTTT

CDR3 length: 13
D gene: NA
clone size: few
V gene: TRBV7-2
J gene: TRBJ2-3
CDR3 protein: CASSLWGRDTQYF
CDR3 DNA: TGTGCCAGCAGCCTATGGGGACGAGATACGCAGTATTTT

CDR3 length: 13
D gene: NA
clone size: many
V gene: TRBV7-2
J gene: TRBJ2-1
CDR3 protein: CASSHLPTREQFF
CDR3 DNA: TGTGCCAGCAGCCACCTACCCACGCGTGAGCAGTTCTTC